This T cell receptor beta chain is drawn from a study of blood T cell repertoires in COVID-19 (dated by TCRdb to about 2020). Describing the broader study: Samples from collaborators originated in the United States, Italy and Spain and spanned both the acute and convalescent phases of COVID-19. The repertoires were made available in a free public database intended to serve as a resource for research on the immune response to SARS-CoV-2. The material from the prospective study consisted of cDNA or gDNA derived from T cells, B-cell-depleted T cells, or PBMCs. HLA class I and class II types, where available, came from metadata supplied by the sample provider rather than from assay-based typing. Sample metadata almost always included a de-identified subject ID, COVID-19 status, age in years and sex. Subjects who had been exposed to COVID-19, were actively infected with it, or had recovered from it provided the deeply sampled blood TCRbeta repertoires that made up the dataset. The samples were drawn from the first 160 participants of the ongoing ImmuneRACE study and from 950 to 1,500 subjects provided by 6 global collaborators.

At the junction V is shortened by 0 bases and J by 7 bases; bases outside the gene matches: 6. CDR1 is given as SGHNT and CDR2 as YENEEA, both from the germline V gene. From the cysteine through the phenylalanine, the CDR3 covers 15 amino acids. Solely the CDR3 DNA is kept, with 45 bases framed from the first base. One collaborating source in Seattle enrolled patients while the patients were actively infected and followed the patients over time throughout the course of disease. Whole blood was collected in K2EDTA tubes by collaborating institutions according to the institutions' own protocols. Collaborator samples were shipped for TCRbeta analysis as frozen whole blood, isolated PBMCs, or DNA extracted from either sample type. Overall study results and their limits: Clinical and demographic metadata were provided uncurated, with the amount varying by source and participant.

TCRbeta CDR3 regions were amplified from genomic DNA by means of the immunoSEQ Assay, a bias-controlled multiplex PCR. The published analysis was carried out like this. The number of nucleated cells in each sample was estimated by amplification of reference gene primers within the assay. Sequence reads were collapsed and filtered to measure the absolute abundance of every unique TCRbeta CDR3 rearrangement. For each sample, productive Simpson clonality was calculated as the square root of Simpson's diversity index over productive rearrangements. In TCRdb, the immuneACCESS table is reduced to in-frame sequences with V and J assigned. These tables do not hold every clone; where another copy was compared, an unresolved V gene accounts for under half, and the others remain unexplained. V and J calls and clone size are those listed in that table; D and trimming were worked out from the DNA. This sample has around 300,000 clones in its table, and about 90% of those were observed once. In total, the top ten clones hold roughly 6% of the sample.

Regarding this clone: The clone's antigen remains unknown. No per-base quality is available; no much larger clone lies one base away.

This TCR derives from a woman in her forties or fifties with COVID-19, enrolled during active disease. Sample: peripheral blood. The sequence is built from TRBV11-3 and TRBJ2-1; a stretch of 7 junction bases matches TRBD1. Here is the DNA: TGTGCCAGCAGCTTAGAACAGGGGCGCCATAATGAGCAGTTCTTC. The resulting protein is CASSLEQGRHNEQFF.